One and the same sample provided the 14 T cell receptor beta chains below, sequenced in a study of T-cell reconstitution after alpha-beta-depleted transplantation in children. Library preparation (for TCRbeta) was performed with unique molecular identifiers. In TCRdb, the PCR reads were re-called with MiXCR into one record per CDR3 protein. This table has about 980,000 distinct CDR3 sequences, about 29% appearing once. Sample: PBMCs, mostly from graft donor cells, taken 360 days after TCRalphabeta/CD19-depleted stem cell transplant. These receptors all stem from a boy less than two years old who had a stem cell transplant for SCID, so the T cells may come from the graft donor.

This chain links TRBV6-5 with TRBJ2-1, with a possible D match to TRBD1 (5 bases). Germline V gives CDR1 MNHEY, CDR2 SVGAGI. The CDR3 is 15 amino acids. V lost 2 bases and J lost 2, with 10 bases in between. DNA for the CDR3: TGTGCCAGCAGTTACAAGGGGCCCCCCTACAATGAGCAGTTCTTC. This translates into CASSYKGPPYNEQFF.

The chain uses TRBV10-3 and TRBJ2-7; 9 bases map to TRBD1. Trimming cost V 0 bases and J 2 bases; bases outside gene matches: 14. The CDR3 is 19 residues long. Per the germline V gene, CDR1 is ENHRY and CDR2 is SYGVKD. CDR3: CAISESVGQGMFFPYEQYF. In DNA, the CDR3 is TGTGCCATCAGTGAGTCGGTGGGACAGGGCATGTTTTTCCCCTACGAGCAGTACTTC.

J is TRBJ2-5 and V is TRBV10-3, with 10 bases that match TRBD1. Trimming removed 8 bases from V and 5 bases from J; junction bases left unmatched: 11. This CDR3 has 15 amino acids. The germline V gene encodes CDR1 ENHRY and CDR2 SYGVKD. CDR3 in amino acids: CAIGQGQGIRETQYF. The CDR3 DNA reads TGTGCCATCGGTCAGGGACAGGGGATAAGGGAGACCCAGTACTTC.

V and J are TRBV28 and TRBJ2-7; the match to TRBD2 covers 7 bases. This CDR3 has 13 amino acids. The germline V gene encodes CDR1 MDHEN and CDR2 SYDVKM. After removal of 7 bases from V and 5 bases from J, the junction contained 8 bases not matched to a gene. In DNA form, the CDR3 reads TGTGCCAGCAACGAACGGGGGGAGGACGAGCAGTACTTC. Translation gives CASNERGEDEQYF.

This sequence joins TRBV7-2 and TRBJ1-2; possibly TRBD1 for D (6 bases). Germline-derived CDR1 and CDR2 are SGHTA and FQGNSA. Trimming removed 5 bases from V and 10 bases from J, with 11 bases in between. The CDR3 is made up of 11 amino acids. CDR3 coding DNA: TGTGCCAGCAGCCGTGGGGGGCTCTACACCTTC. Protein: CASSRGGLYTF.

The chain links TRBV4-2 to TRBJ2-7; 9 positions agree with TRBD2. The J segment lost 2 bases and the V segment lost 0 bases, leaving 2 bases of the junction unmatched. Germline V gene sequence: CDR1 LGHNA, CDR2 YNFKEQ. CDR3 length: 15 amino acids. CDR3 sequence (DNA): TGTGCCAGCAGCCAAGATAGCGGGGGACCCTACGAGCAGTACTTC. Residues: CASSQDSGGPYEQYF.

The CDR3 sequence is CASSSAQGTGTSYEQYF. CDR3 nucleotides: TGCGCCAGCAGCTCCGCCCAAGGGACAGGGACTTCCTACGAGCAGTACTTC. This sequence joins TRBV5-1 and TRBJ2-7; 9 bases line up with TRBD1. V shed 3 bases, J shed 1 base, and the junction held 11 bases outside the gene matches. This CDR3 is 17 amino acids long. From germline, CDR1 is SGHRS and CDR2 YFSETQ.

The J gene is TRBJ2-5, the V gene TRBV7-2, with 10 bases matching TRBD1. Germline V gene lookup returns CDR1 SGHTA and CDR2 FQGNSA. The V and J ends lost 5 bases and 3 bases, in that order; junction bases with no gene match: 3. CDR3 length equals 14 residues. DNA of the CDR3: TGTGCCAGCAGCGAGACAGGGGGCAAAGAGACCCAGTACTTC. Encoded protein: CASSETGGKETQYF.

V usage is TRBV5-1 and J usage is TRBJ2-5; perhaps D is TRBD1 or TRBD2 (6 bases each). The CDR3 runs 16 residues. The germline gives CDR1 SGHRS, CDR2 YFSETQ. Deletions cut 4 bases from V and 4 bases from J, with 20 bases between. CDR3 in amino acids: CASSPPEGGALETQYF. As DNA, the CDR3 is TGCGCCAGCAGCCCTCCCGAGGGGGGAGCTTTAGAGACCCAGTACTTC.

This sequence joins TRBV13 and TRBJ2-5; a possible D gene is TRBD1 (6 bases). The germline V gene encodes CDR1 PRHDT and CDR2 FYEKMQ (reference sequence). V was pared by 5 bases and J by 5 bases, with 15 bases between. This CDR3 comprises 14 residues. The CDR3 spells CASSRLWQGETQYF. CDR3 coding DNA: TGTGCCAGCAGCCGCCTTTGGCAGGGGGAGACCCAGTACTTC.

This clonotype was seen only a few times. This rearrangement joins TRBV6-1 to TRBJ2-1; D possibly uses TRBD1 or TRBD2 (5 bases each). The CDR3 runs 13 residues. Germline V lookup: CDR1 MNHNS, CDR2 SASEGT. The V end was cut by 8 bases, the J end by 2 bases, with 10 bases between. The CDR3: CASSGPPYNEQFF. CDR3 DNA: TGTGCCAGCTCGGGGCCCCCCTACAATGAGCAGTTCTTC.

The chain couples TRBV7-4 to TRBJ1-5; unclear D gene. Between the trimmed V and J ends, which lost 1 base and 4 bases, there was a span of 17 bases. In germline, CDR1 is SGHVT, CDR2 SQSDAQ. This CDR3 has 17 residues. The CDR3 nucleotides are TGTGCCAGCAGCTTAGAAAGGGCGGGAGTGGGTAATCAGCCCCAGCATTTT. Translated, it gives CASSLERAGVGNQPQHF.

This clonotype occurred many times. This rearrangement joins TRBV7-8 to TRBJ2-7; a possible D gene is TRBD2 (5 bases). The CDR3 runs to 13 residues. Trimming pared 7 bases from V and 3 bases from J, leaving 13 bases between. Germline V gene sequence: CDR1 SGHVS, CDR2 FQNEAQ. The CDR3 DNA reads as TGTGCCAGCAAGCAAAGCGGAGACTACGAGCAGTACTTC. This sequence encodes CASKQSGDYEQYF.

A few counts support this clonotype. This chain uses TRBV5-1 with TRBJ1-2, with D unresolved. The length of the CDR3 is 14 residues. The germline CDR1 and CDR2 sequences are SGHRS and YFSETQ. Deletions cut 1 base from V and 8 bases from J, with 15 bases between. CDR3 bases: TGCGCCAGCAGCTTGACACGGGGAGAAGGCGGCTACACCTTC. Translating it yields CASSLTRGEGGYTF.